This T cell receptor beta chain comes out of a study of T cells in narcolepsy. Overall study findings and caveats: Blood of same and different patients, but not healthy controls, reportedly held recurring autoreactive clonotypes. Comparing one patient's CSF and blood CD4+ clonotypes highlighted HCRT- and TRIB2-specific autoreactive clonotypes.

Regarding this clone: What it recognizes is unknown.

There are 12 residues in the CDR3. V gave up 5 bases and J gave up 8 bases, with 13 bases separating them. CDR1 and CDR2 from the germline V gene are SGHNT and YYREEE (reference sequence). Sequencing was performed with immunoSEQ multiplex PCR; in TCRdb, only in-frame clones are kept and a portion is missing. The sample lists about 20,000 clones; approximately 82% were seen once. This sequence originates from a human donor in good health. This rearrangement joins TRBV5-4 to TRBJ1-2; a possible D gene is TRBD1 (5 bases). Sequencing used memory (CD45RA-) CD4+ T cells from blood. The CDR3 DNA is TGTGCCAGCAGGATACAGGCCGGGGGCTACACCTTC. Encoded protein: CASRIQAGGYTF.